These 2 T cell receptor beta chains originate from one sample sequenced in a study of Graves' ophthalmopathy and Graves' hyperthyroidism. Amplified material comprised TCR beta CDR3 regions derived from RNA transcripts. The first-round RT-PCR employed HTBI primers together with the Qiagen OneStep RT-PCR kit. A multiplex PCR was then performed as the second round. TCRdb reprocessed the multiplex PCR reads via MiXCR and lists one record per CDR3 protein. The data contain about 400,000 distinct CDR3 sequences, around 16% of them seen just once; the ten biggest clones take up roughly 1.6%. Sequenced: peripheral blood. These receptors were obtained from a woman in her late teens or twenties with Graves' ophthalmopathy.

V is TRBV28 and J is TRBJ1-1, with D uncertain. This CDR3 comprises 15 residues. The V and J ends lost 4 bases and 6 bases respectively, with 18 bases between them. Germline V lookup: CDR1 MDHEN, CDR2 SYDVKM. CDR3 protein: CASSSLSGSRPEAFF. DNA for the CDR3: TGTGCCAGCAGTTCGTTATCTGGGTCGCGTCCTGAAGCTTTCTTT.

The chain recombines TRBV2 with TRBJ1-1; D gene uncertain. The germline gives CDR1 SNHLY, CDR2 FYNNEI. V lost 8 bases, J lost 7 bases, and 11 bases lay in between. CDR3 size: 11 residues. CDR3 sequence: CASVEEVEAFF. The CDR3 nucleotides are TGTGCCAGCGTCGAGGAAGTTGAAGCTTTCTTT.